The 4 T cell receptor beta chains presented below share a single source sample, sequenced in a study of cytomegalovirus exposure and HLA in healthy donors. The PCR was carried out with 60 Vbeta primers and 13 Jbeta primers. TCRdb keeps only in-frame clones here, not all; method: immunoSEQ multiplex PCR. The sample has approximately 250,000 clones, about 85% seen once. What was sequenced was PBMCs. These receptors came from a girl aged 2 to 10 in good health and CMV-seronegative.

The chain couples TRBV2 to TRBJ1-1, with TRBD1 matching 9 bases. Per the germline V gene, CDR1 is SNHLY and CDR2 is FYNNEI. CDR3 length: 15 amino acids. With 6 bases clipped from V and 1 base from J, the junction kept 6 bases outside the gene matches. DNA for the CDR3: TGTGCCAGCAGCGTACAGGGGGCGGGGAACACTGAAGCTTTCTTT. Its protein is CASSVQGAGNTEAFF.

The chain joins TRBV6-1 to TRBJ2-7; 10 bases line up with TRBD2. CDR1 and CDR2 (germline): MNHNS, SASEGT. J gave up 7 bases and V 1 base, and 7 bases lay outside the gene matches. The CDR3 length is 15 residues. The CDR3 region is CASSEGAGGPREQYF. The DNA of the CDR3 is TGTGCCAGCAGTGAAGGAGCGGGAGGGCCGAGGGAGCAGTACTTC.

The chain combines TRBV12-5 with TRBJ2-1; 15 bases are shared with TRBD2. V trimming: 2 bases; J trimming: 1 base; junction bases outside the gene matches: 3. The CDR3 covers 18 residues. Germline loops: CDR1 LGHNT, CDR2 FRNRAP. The CDR3, as DNA: TGTGCTAGTGGTTTGTGGACTAGCGGGGGGGCTTCCTACAATGAGCAGTTCTTC. Translation gives CASGLWTSGGASYNEQFF.

The CDR3 spells CASSFRGNEAFF. The CDR3 bases are TGTGCCAGCAGCTTTCGAGGCAATGAAGCTTTCTTT. The chain employs TRBV5-4 and TRBJ1-1; D remains unclear. The CDR3 extends over 12 amino acids. Germline lookup yields CDR1 SGHNT and CDR2 YYREEE (reference sequence). Trimming took 2 bases from V and 7 from J, leaving 9 bases between them.